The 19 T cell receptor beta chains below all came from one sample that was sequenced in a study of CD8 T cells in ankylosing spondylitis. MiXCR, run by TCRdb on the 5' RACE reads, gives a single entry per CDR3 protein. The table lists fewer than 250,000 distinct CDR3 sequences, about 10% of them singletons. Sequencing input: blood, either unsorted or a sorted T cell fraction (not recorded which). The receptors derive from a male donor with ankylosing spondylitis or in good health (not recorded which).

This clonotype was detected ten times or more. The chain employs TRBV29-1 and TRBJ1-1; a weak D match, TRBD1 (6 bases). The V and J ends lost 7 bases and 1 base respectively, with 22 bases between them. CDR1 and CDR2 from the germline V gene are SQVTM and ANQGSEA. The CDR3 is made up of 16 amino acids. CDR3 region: CSASHAPGGKNTEAFF. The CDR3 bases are TGCAGCGCATCACACGCCCCGGGGGGCAAGAACACTGAAGCTTTCTTT.

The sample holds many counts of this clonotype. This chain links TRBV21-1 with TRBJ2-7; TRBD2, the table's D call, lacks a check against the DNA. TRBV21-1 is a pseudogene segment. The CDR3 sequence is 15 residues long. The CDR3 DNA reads TGTGCCAGCAGCCCTTGGGGTCTAGCGGCCTACGAGCAGTACTTC. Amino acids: CASSPWGLAAYEQYF.

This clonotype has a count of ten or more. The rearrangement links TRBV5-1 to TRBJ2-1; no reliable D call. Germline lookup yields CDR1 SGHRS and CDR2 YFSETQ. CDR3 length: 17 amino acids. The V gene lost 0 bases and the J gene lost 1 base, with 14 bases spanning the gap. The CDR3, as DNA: TGCGCCAGCAGCTTGGATCTTGTGTCATCATCCTACAATGAGCAGTTCTTC. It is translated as CASSLDLVSSSYNEQFF.

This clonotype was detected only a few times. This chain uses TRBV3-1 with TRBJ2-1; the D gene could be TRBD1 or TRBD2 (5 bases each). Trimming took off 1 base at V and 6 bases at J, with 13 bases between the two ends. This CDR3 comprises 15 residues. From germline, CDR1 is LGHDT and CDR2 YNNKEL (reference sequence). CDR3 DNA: TGTGCCAGCAGCCAAGGCCCTCCGGGGCCCAATGAGCAGTTCTTC. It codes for CASSQGPPGPNEQFF.

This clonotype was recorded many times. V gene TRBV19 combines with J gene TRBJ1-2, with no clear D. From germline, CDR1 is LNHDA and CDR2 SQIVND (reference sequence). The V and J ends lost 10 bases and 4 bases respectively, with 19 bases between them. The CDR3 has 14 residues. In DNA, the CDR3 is TGTGCCACCCTACCCTTGGGAGAGACCTATGGCTACACCTTC. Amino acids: CATLPLGETYGYTF.

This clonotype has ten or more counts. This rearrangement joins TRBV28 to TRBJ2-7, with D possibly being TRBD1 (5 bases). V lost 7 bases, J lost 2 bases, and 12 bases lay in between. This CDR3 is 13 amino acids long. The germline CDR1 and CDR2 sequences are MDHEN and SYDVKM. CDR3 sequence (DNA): TGTGCCAGCAATGGGGCCTCAACCTACGAGCAGTACTTC. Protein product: CASNGASTYEQYF.

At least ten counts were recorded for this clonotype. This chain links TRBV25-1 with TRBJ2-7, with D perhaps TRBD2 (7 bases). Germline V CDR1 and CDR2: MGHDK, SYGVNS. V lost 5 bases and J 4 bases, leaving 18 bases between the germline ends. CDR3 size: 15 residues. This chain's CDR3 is CASSLGGLYGYEQYF. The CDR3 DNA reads TGTGCCAGCAGTTTAGGGGGACTATATGGGTACGAGCAGTACTTC.

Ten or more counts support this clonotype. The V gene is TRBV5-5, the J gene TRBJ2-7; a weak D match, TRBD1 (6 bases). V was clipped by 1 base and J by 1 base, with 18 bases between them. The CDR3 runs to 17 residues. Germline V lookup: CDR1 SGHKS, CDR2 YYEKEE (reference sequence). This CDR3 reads CASSLFPPGHQSYEQYF. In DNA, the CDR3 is TGTGCCAGCAGCTTGTTTCCCCCGGGACACCAATCCTACGAGCAGTACTTC.

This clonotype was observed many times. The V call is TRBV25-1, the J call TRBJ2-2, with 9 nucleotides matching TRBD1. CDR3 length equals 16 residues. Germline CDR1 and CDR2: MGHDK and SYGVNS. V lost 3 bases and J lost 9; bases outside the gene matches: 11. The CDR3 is CASSDSGTGSPRELFF. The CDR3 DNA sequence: TGTGCCAGCAGTGATTCCGGGACAGGGAGTCCCCGGGAGCTGTTTTTT.

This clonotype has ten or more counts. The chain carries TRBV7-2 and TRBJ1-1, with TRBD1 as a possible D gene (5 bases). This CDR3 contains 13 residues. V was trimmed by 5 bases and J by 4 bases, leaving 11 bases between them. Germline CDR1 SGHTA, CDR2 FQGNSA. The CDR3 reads CASSPRVGTEAFF. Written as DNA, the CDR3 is TGTGCCAGCAGCCCCAGGGTAGGCACTGAAGCTTTCTTT.

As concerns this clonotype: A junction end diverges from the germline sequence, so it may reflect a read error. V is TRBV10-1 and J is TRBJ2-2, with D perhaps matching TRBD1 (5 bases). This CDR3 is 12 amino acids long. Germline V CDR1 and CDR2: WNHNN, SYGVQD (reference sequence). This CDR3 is CVSNRIPGELFF. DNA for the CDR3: TGCGTCAGCAACAGGATCCCCGGGGAGCTGTTTTTT.

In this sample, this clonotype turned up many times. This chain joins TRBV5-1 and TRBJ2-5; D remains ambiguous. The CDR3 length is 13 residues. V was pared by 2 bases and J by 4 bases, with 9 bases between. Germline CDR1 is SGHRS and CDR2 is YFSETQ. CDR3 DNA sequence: TGCGCCAGCAGCTTAACCCTGGGAGAGACCCAGTACTTC. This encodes CASSLTLGETQYF.

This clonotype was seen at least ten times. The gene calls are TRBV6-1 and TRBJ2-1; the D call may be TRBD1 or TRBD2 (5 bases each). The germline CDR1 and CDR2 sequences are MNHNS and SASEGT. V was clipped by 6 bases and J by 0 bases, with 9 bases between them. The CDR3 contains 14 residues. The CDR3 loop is CASRSGSSYNEQFF. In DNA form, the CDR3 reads TGTGCCAGCAGGTCAGGGAGCTCCTACAATGAGCAGTTCTTC.

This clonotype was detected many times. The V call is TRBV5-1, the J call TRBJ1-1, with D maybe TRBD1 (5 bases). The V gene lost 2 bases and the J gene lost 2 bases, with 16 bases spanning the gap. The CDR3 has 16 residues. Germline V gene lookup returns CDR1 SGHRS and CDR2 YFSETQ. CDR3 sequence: CASSFAVVGENTEAFF. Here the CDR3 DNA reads TGCGCCAGCAGCTTCGCCGTTGTGGGGGAAAACACTGAAGCTTTCTTT.

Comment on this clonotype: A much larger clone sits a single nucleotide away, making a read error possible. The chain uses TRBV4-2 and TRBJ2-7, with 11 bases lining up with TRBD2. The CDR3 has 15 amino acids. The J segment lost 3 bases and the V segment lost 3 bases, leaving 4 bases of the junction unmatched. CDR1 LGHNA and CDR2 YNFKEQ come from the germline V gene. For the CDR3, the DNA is TGTGCCAGCAGCCATTATACTAGCGGGAGCTACGAGCAGTACTTC. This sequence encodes CASSHYTSGSYEQYF.

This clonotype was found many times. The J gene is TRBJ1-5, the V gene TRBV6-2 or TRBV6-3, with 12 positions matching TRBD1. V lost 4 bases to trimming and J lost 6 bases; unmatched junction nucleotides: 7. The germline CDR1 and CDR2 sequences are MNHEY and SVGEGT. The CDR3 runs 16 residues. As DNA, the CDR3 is TGTGCCAGCAGTTGGTCCGGGACAGGGGGCGGTCAGCCCCAGCATTTT. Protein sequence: CASSWSGTGGGQPQHF.

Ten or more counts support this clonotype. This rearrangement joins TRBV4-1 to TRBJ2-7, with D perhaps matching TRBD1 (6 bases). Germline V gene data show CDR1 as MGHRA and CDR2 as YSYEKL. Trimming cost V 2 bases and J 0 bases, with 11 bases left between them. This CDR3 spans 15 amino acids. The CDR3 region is CASSQYRDNSYEQYF. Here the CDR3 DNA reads TGCGCCAGCAGCCAATACCGGGACAACTCCTACGAGCAGTACTTC.

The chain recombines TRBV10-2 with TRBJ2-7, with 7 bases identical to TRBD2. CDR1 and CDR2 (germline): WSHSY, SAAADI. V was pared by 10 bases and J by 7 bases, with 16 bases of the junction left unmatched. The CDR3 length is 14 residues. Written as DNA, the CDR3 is TGCGCCACCCACGCTAGGGCGGGAGAATTAGAGCAGTACTTC. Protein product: CATHARAGELEQYF.

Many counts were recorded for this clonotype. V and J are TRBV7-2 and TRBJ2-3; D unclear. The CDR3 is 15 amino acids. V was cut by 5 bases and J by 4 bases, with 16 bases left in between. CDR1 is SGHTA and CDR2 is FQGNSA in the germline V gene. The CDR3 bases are TGTGCCAGCAGCCCCCTGGTGTCCTTGTCAGATACGCAGTATTTT. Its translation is CASSPLVSLSDTQYF.